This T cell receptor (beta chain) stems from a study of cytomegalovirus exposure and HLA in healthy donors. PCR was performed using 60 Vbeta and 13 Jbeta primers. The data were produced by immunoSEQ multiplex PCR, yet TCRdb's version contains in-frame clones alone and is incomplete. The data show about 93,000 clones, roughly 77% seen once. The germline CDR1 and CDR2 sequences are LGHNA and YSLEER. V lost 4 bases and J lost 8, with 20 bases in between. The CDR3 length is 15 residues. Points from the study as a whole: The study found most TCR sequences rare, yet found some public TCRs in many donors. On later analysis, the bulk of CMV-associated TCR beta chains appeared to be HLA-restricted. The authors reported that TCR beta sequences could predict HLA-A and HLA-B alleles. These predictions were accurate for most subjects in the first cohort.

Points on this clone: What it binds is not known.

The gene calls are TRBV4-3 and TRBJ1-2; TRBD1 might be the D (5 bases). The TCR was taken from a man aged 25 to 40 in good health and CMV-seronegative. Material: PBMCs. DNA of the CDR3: TGCGCCAGCAGCCTAACGATGTTGGGGCAGGGCGGCTACACCTTC. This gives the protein CASSLTMLGQGGYTF.